These 5 T cell receptor beta chains were sequenced from one sample in a study of vaccination effects on CD4 cells after COVID-19. TCRdb's table, derived via immunoSEQ multiplex PCR, lists solely in-frame clones and lacks some. The profile covers about 46,000 clones, with around three quarters appearing a single time and about 14% taken by the ten largest. Antigen-specific CD4+ T cell clonotypes were called by their expansion after viral peptide-pool culture in ViraFEST. Culturing for about ten days preceded CD4+ T cell isolation. The cohort was immunized with two doses of either the BNT162b2 or mRNA-1273 vaccine. No cognate antigen is known for these TCRs. Sequencing was performed on CD4+ T cells from PBMCs cultured with HCoV-OC43 spike peptides, taken after COVID-19 vaccination. Specified subset: HCoV-OC43 spike overlapping peptide pool stimulation. The receptors shown here come from a human donor who received a COVID-19 vaccine.

This rearrangement joins TRBV5-6 to TRBJ1-2; TRBD1 agrees at 8 bases. This CDR3 comprises 15 residues. V dropped 2 bases and J dropped 3; count of bases not matched to a gene: 6. The V gene's germline CDR1 is SGHDT and CDR2 YYEEEE. The CDR3 protein is CASSLPGQVDYGYTF. The CDR3 nucleotides are TGTGCCAGCAGCTTACCGGGACAGGTAGACTATGGCTACACCTTC.

For the CDR3, the DNA is TGTGCCAGCGGGTTCAGACTTTTGGATACGCAGTATTTT. It translates to CASGFRLLDTQYF. The chain links TRBV27 to TRBJ2-3, with no clear D. Trimming took off 8 bases at V and 6 bases at J, with 15 bases between the two ends. The CDR3 runs to 13 residues. Germline values: CDR1 MNHEY, CDR2 SMNVEV (reference sequence).

This chain connects TRBV10-2 to TRBJ1-6; D is unclear. Trimming took off 8 bases at V and 10 bases at J, with 12 bases between the two ends. CDR1 and CDR2 from the germline V gene are WSHSY and SAAADI. The length of the CDR3 is 12 residues. CDR3 amino acids: CASSGGGSPLHF. DNA of the CDR3: TGCGCCAGCTCGGGTGGAGGATCACCCCTCCACTTT.

Only one count was recorded for this clone. The chain recombines TRBV10-1 with TRBJ2-3, with 9 nucleotides matching TRBD1. V shed 1 base, J shed 3 bases, and the junction held 5 bases outside the gene matches. Germline CDR1 is WNHNN and CDR2 is SYGVQD (reference sequence). The CDR3 runs to 16 residues. The CDR3 protein is CASSEYRTGVTDTQYF. The CDR3 nucleotides read TGCGCCAGCAGTGAGTACAGGACAGGGGTAACAGATACGCAGTATTTT.

In this sample, this clone turned up a few times. The chain carries TRBV2 and TRBJ2-3; unclear D gene. V was clipped by 7 bases and J by 0 bases, with 11 bases between them. CDR3 length: 14 residues. Germline-derived CDR1 and CDR2 are SNHLY and FYNNEI. The CDR3 loop reads CASMGTTSTDTQYF. CDR3 nucleotide sequence: TGTGCCAGCATGGGAACGACTAGCACAGATACGCAGTATTTT.